This TCR beta chain was observed in a study of cytotoxic CD8 clonotypes in ibrutinib-treated CLL. Trimming stripped 5 bases from V and 0 bases from J, with 13 bases between. CDR1 is SQVTM, CDR2 ANQGSEA, per germline. This CDR3 comprises 14 residues. Sequenced by immunoSEQ multiplex PCR; TCRdb stores in-frame clones only, minus some. Found here are just over 35,000 clones, around 75% of them singletons; the top ten hold approximately 15%. Study-wide points: While tracking circulating CD8+ T-cell counts, baseline clonality exceeded that of age-matched healthy donors.

For this clone: Its antigen is undetermined.

The sequence derives from a human donor with chronic lymphocytic leukemia. The starting material was PBMCs, obtained at disease progression, from a patient treated with ibrutinib. The genes are TRBV29-1 and TRBJ1-1; D is undetermined. The CDR3 bases are TGCAGCGTTCGGTTCGAGAGCCTGAACACTGAAGCTTTCTTT. It specifies CSVRFESLNTEAFF.